This note documents a single T cell receptor beta chain sequence. The antigen remains unidentified. The entry originates in a study of shared clonotypes between healthy human individuals. Study conclusions and caveats: Clonotypes shared by all four sorted-subset donors had higher generation probabilities than non-shared clonotypes. It was the few donors that limited the genetic and exposure-history diversity represented.

Only Caucasian adults living in Nashville, Tennessee served as donors. An assay was performed, and its level was deep. Assay: immunoSEQ multiplex PCR; the TCRdb copy retains only in-frame clones and omits some. The sample carries 2 million to 2.5 million clones, approximately 96% recorded once. Sequencing input: naive CD4+ T cells sorted from blood. As for subset: CD45RA+ positively selected. This sequence was found in a man younger than 30 in good health.

The CDR3 region is CASSFPGTSEQYF. The CDR3 coding sequence is TGCGCCAGCAGCTTCCCAGGGACGAGCGAGCAGTACTTC. The chain combines TRBV5-1 with TRBJ2-7, with D tentatively TRBD1 or TRBD2 (5 bases each). CDR3 length: 13 residues. The germline V and J ends were trimmed by 2 bases and 6 bases, with 12 bases remaining between them. Germline loops: CDR1 SGHRS, CDR2 YFSETQ.